One T cell receptor (beta chain) is described in this entry. TCRdb keeps only in-frame clones here, not all; method: immunoSEQ multiplex PCR. The sample consists of around 260,000 clones, about 90% of them appearing once. These data belong to a study of blood T cell repertoires in COVID-19. Germline V gives CDR1 MDHEN, CDR2 SYDVKM. This CDR3 comprises 13 residues. J gave up 5 bases and V 6 bases, and 5 bases lay outside the gene matches. The chain links TRBV28 to TRBJ1-2; 8 bases line up with TRBD1. This receptor was identified in a woman in her seventies with COVID-19, enrolled during active disease. The sample consisted of peripheral blood. In nucleotides, the CDR3 is TGTGCCAGCAGGCCAAGGACAGGGTATGGCTACACCTTC. Protein product: CASRPRTGYGYTF.